One and the same sample provided the 21 T cell receptor beta chains below, sequenced in a study of T cell responses to AZD1222 COVID-19 vaccine. TCRdb's table, derived via immunoSEQ multiplex PCR, lists solely in-frame clones and lacks some. In the table there are 140,000 to 150,000 clones, 80% to 90% of which are singletons. This sample comprised peripheral blood, obtained on day 0 of AZD1222 vaccination. The receptors originated from an adult in good health.

This chain joins TRBV14 and TRBJ1-2, with D possibly TRBD1 on 5 matching bases. The V end lost 3 bases, the J end lost 8 bases, and 16 bases lay between the germline ends. The CDR3 runs 14 residues. Germline-derived CDR1 and CDR2 are SGHDN and FVKESK. CDR3 bases: TGTGCCAGCAGCCACGTGACAGCAAGTCGGGGCTACACCTTC. Translating gives CASSHVTASRGYTF.

The chain combines TRBV27 with TRBJ1-5; 9 bases align to TRBD1. Germline V gene data show CDR1 as MNHEY and CDR2 as SMNVEV (reference sequence). The V and J ends lost 6 bases and 2 bases, in that order; junction bases with no gene match: 8. CDR3 length: 16 amino acids. This chain's CDR3 is CASRTEGQGRNQPQHF. In nucleotides, the CDR3 is TGTGCCAGCAGAACAGAGGGACAGGGACGCAATCAGCCCCAGCATTTT.

The chain is built from TRBV30 and TRBJ2-2; D may be TRBD1 or TRBD2 (5 bases each). CDR1 GTSNPN and CDR2 SVGIG come from the germline V gene (reference sequence). V was pared by 7 bases and J by 9 bases, with 15 bases between. This CDR3 is built from 12 residues. CDR3: CASTPGSRELFF. The DNA for the CDR3 is TGTGCCTCAACACCAGGGAGTCGGGAGCTGTTTTTT.

CDR3 nucleotide sequence: TGTGCCAGCAGTTTATCCCTGCCGCCATCACCCCTCCACTTT. This codes for CASSLSLPPSPLHF. The rearrangement links TRBV27 to TRBJ1-6; D is unclear. Germline values: CDR1 MNHEY, CDR2 SMNVEV (reference sequence). Trimming shortened V by 0 bases and J by 10 bases, and 10 bases separated the two germline ends. The CDR3 loop spans 14 amino acids.

The genes are TRBV7-9 and TRBJ1-1; D not certain. The CDR3 has 15 residues. Trimming stripped 7 bases from V and 1 base from J, with 16 bases between. CDR1 SEHNR and CDR2 FQNEAQ come from the germline V gene (reference sequence). This chain's CDR3 is CASIAPGPGNTEAFF. CDR3 nucleotides: TGTGCCAGCATCGCCCCGGGCCCCGGGAACACTGAAGCTTTCTTT.

The rearrangement links TRBV2 to TRBJ1-3; 8 nucleotides match TRBD1. This CDR3 region has 15 residues. V lost 7 bases, J lost 4 bases, and 9 bases stayed unmatched. Germline V gene data show CDR1 as SNHLY and CDR2 as FYNNEI. DNA for the CDR3: TGTGCCAGCACCGGACAGGGCACGAGGGGAAACACCATATATTTT. This sequence encodes CASTGQGTRGNTIYF.

The chain links TRBV6-1 to TRBJ2-7; TRBD2 matches at 14 bases. Germline assignment: CDR1 MNHNS and CDR2 SASEGT. CDR3 length: 14 residues. V was pared by 5 bases and J by 6 bases, with 3 bases of the junction left unmatched. CDR3 amino acids: CASSLGLAGGEQYF. The DNA for the CDR3 is TGTGCCAGCAGTCTCGGACTAGCGGGAGGCGAGCAGTACTTC.

This rearrangement joins TRBV5-4 to TRBJ2-2; 8 positions match TRBD2. Germline V gene data show CDR1 as SGHNT and CDR2 as YYREEE (reference sequence). CDR3 length: 16 amino acids. Trimming at V came to 4 bases and at J to 4 bases, leaving 9 bases not matched to a gene. The CDR3 sequence: CASSLAGLVGTGELFF. Here the CDR3 DNA reads TGTGCCAGCAGCCTGGCGGGACTAGTAGGCACCGGGGAGCTGTTTTTT.

The V call is TRBV7-2, the J call TRBJ1-5; possibly TRBD1 for D (6 bases). The CDR3 contains 13 residues. Germline CDR1 reads SGHTA; CDR2 reads FQGNSA. With 3 bases removed from V and 7 bases from J, the gap between germline ends came to 10 bases. The CDR3 protein is CASSFRTDQPQHF. For the CDR3, the DNA is TGTGCCAGCAGCTTTCGGACAGACCAGCCCCAGCATTTT.

The V and J genes are TRBV30 and TRBJ2-2; 12 nucleotides agree with TRBD2. The CDR3 loop spans 13 amino acids. Per the germline V gene, CDR1 is GTSNPN and CDR2 is SVGIG (reference sequence). The CDR3 DNA reads as TGTACTAGCGGGAGGTCGGGCACCGGGGAGCTGTTTTTT. Encoded protein: CTSGRSGTGELFF. Full variable domain (remainder filled in from reference TRBV30 and TRBJ2-2): SQTIHQWPATLVQPVGSPLSLECTVEGTSNPNLYWYRQAAGRGLQLLFYSVGIGQISSEVPQNLSASRPQDRQFILSSKKLLLSDSGFYLCTSGRSGTGELFFGEGSRLTVL.

V usage is TRBV18 and J usage is TRBJ2-2, with D perhaps assigned TRBD1 or TRBD2 (5 bases each). The CDR3 has 14 residues. V was clipped by 3 bases and J by 5 bases, with 10 bases between them. Germline V gives CDR1 KGHSH, CDR2 LQKENI. CDR3 DNA: TGTGCCAGCTCACCGAGAGGGGTGACCGGGGAGCTGTTTTTT. Translation: CASSPRGVTGELFF.

This clone has just one count. The chain joins TRBV30 to TRBJ2-7; D perhaps matches TRBD1 (5 bases). There are 13 residues in the CDR3. Germline V gene data show CDR1 as GTSNPN and CDR2 as SVGIG (reference sequence). V was shortened by 4 bases and J by 3 bases, with 13 bases between the two germline ends. CDR3 DNA sequence: TGTGCCTGGAACTTCATGACAGACTACGAGCAGTACTTC. This codes for CAWNFMTDYEQYF. Variable domain in full (rest from reference TRBV30 and TRBJ2-7): SQTIHQWPATLVQPVGSPLSLECTVEGTSNPNLYWYRQAAGRGLQLLFYSVGIGQISSEVPQNLSASRPQDRQFILSSKKLLLSDSGFYLCAWNFMTDYEQYFGPGTRLTVT.

The gene calls are TRBV7-9 and TRBJ1-2, with a weak D call TRBD1 (6 bases). V was cut by 2 bases and J by 7 bases, with 11 bases left in between. The germline gives CDR1 SEHNR, CDR2 FQNEAQ (reference sequence). The CDR3 contains 13 residues. CDR3 sequence (DNA): TGTGCCAGCAGCTTAAGACAGGATTCTGGCTACACCTTC. Translating gives CASSLRQDSGYTF.

The table lists this clone with a few counts. This chain connects TRBV2 to TRBJ2-7, with D tentatively TRBD1 or TRBD2 (5 bases each). The CDR3 contains 13 residues. From germline, CDR1 is SNHLY and CDR2 FYNNEI. The germline V and J ends were trimmed by 6 bases and 3 bases, with 12 bases remaining between them. In DNA, the CDR3 is TGTGCCAGCAGGAGGGACGCAAGCTACGAGCAGTACTTC. Amino acid sequence: CASRRDASYEQYF.

The CDR3 spells CASRTSGRSVDEQFF. The CDR3 DNA reads as TGTGCCAGTCGGACTAGCGGGAGGTCCGTCGATGAGCAGTTCTTC. The genes are TRBV19 and TRBJ2-1; 14 bases map to TRBD2. Germline V gives CDR1 LNHDA, CDR2 SQIVND (reference sequence). This CDR3 contains 15 residues. Trimming at V came to 8 bases and at J to 8 bases, leaving 8 bases not matched to a gene.

The CDR3 loop reads CASSHVSSGGYEQFF. DNA of the CDR3: TGTGCCAGCAGCCATGTGTCTAGCGGGGGGTATGAGCAGTTCTTC. The rearrangement links TRBV3-1 (or the pseudogene TRBV3-2) to TRBJ2-1; TRBD2 aligns across 11 bases. Per germline, CDR1 LGHDT and CDR2 YNNKEL (reference sequence). The CDR3 is made up of 15 amino acids. Unmatched junction bases numbered 6, after V lost 3 bases and J lost 8 bases.

The V call is TRBV15, the J call TRBJ2-1, with D uncertain. The germline CDR1 and CDR2 sequences are LNHNV and YYDKDF (reference sequence). V shed 10 bases and J shed 5 bases, with 15 bases lying between them. The CDR3 runs to 13 residues. The CDR3 sequence is CANRWPPNNEQFF. CDR3 nucleotides: TGTGCCAATCGGTGGCCACCGAACAATGAGCAGTTCTTC. Drawing the rest from reference TRBV15 and TRBJ2-1, the complete variable domain is DAMVIQNPRYQVTQFGKPVTLSCSQTLNHNVMYWYQQKSSQAPKLLFHYYDKDFNNEADTPDNFQSRRPNTSFCFLDIRSPGLGDTAMYLCANRWPPNNEQFFGPGTRLTVL.

The J gene is TRBJ2-7, the V gene TRBV5-5; D remains ambiguous. The CDR3 is 18 residues long. From germline, CDR1 is SGHKS and CDR2 YYEKEE (reference sequence). V shed 0 bases and J shed 0 bases, with 19 bases lying between them. CDR3 in amino acids: CASSLGRISIPSSYEQYF. Written as DNA, the CDR3 is TGTGCCAGCAGCTTGGGACGGATTAGTATCCCCAGCTCCTACGAGCAGTACTTC.

The chain carries TRBV5-1 and TRBJ2-5; 9 bases are shared with TRBD2. Per the germline V gene, CDR1 is SGHRS and CDR2 is YFSETQ. Losses at the gene ends were 1 base for V and 7 bases for J; bases not matched to a gene: 17. This CDR3 spans 18 amino acids. Here the CDR3 reads CASSLFASSSGVPGTQYF. The CDR3 DNA reads TGCGCCAGCAGCTTGTTTGCTTCCTCTAGCGGGGTCCCGGGGACCCAGTACTTC.

The chain couples TRBV24-1 to TRBJ2-2; 12 nucleotides agree with TRBD2. Germline CDR1 reads KGHDR; CDR2 reads SFDVKD. The V and J ends lost 0 bases and 8 bases, in that order; junction bases with no gene match: 3. This CDR3 is built from 16 residues. CDR3 DNA sequence: TGTGCCACCAGTGATTTGAAGACTAGCGGGAGTGGGGAGCTGTTTTTT. Protein: CATSDLKTSGSGELFF.

This rearrangement joins TRBV30 to TRBJ1-1, with 7 bases that match TRBD1. Trimming took 3 bases from V and 4 from J; bases not matched to a gene: 8. CDR1 and CDR2 (germline): GTSNPN, SVGIG (reference sequence). This CDR3 region has 14 residues. The CDR3 DNA reads TGTGCCTGGAGAGCCAGGGGGTCGAGCACTGAAGCTTTCTTT. Its translation is CAWRARGSSTEAFF.